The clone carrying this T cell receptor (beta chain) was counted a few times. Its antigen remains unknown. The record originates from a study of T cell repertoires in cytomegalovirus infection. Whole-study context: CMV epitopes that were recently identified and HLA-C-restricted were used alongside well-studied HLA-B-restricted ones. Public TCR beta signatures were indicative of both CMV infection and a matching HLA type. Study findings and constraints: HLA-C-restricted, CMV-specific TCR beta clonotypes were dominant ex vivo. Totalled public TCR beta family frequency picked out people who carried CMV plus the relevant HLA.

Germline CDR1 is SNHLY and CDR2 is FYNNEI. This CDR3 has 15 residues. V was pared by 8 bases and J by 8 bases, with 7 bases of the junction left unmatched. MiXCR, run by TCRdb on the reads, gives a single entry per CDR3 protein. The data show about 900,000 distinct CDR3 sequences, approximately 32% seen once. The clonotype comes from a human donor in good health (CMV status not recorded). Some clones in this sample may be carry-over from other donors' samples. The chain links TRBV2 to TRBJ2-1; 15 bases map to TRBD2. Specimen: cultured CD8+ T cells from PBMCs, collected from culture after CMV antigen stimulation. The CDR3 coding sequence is TGTGCCAGCGCCCGGACTAGCGGGGGGGCCCATGAGCAGTTCTTC. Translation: CASARTSGGAHEQFF.